This passage covers 25 T cell receptor beta chains from one sample sequenced in a study of blood T cell repertoires in COVID-19. Data came from immunoSEQ multiplex PCR; TCRdb stores just in-frame clones and leaves some out. Here the sample spans about 310,000 clones, approximately 89% being singletons. Input material: peripheral blood. These receptors originate from a woman aged 50 to 60 who had recovered from COVID-19.

The V call is TRBV10-1, the J call TRBJ2-3, with 9 nucleotides matching TRBD2. The CDR3 is 13 amino acids. Germline lookup yields CDR1 WNHNN and CDR2 SYGVQD (reference sequence). With 9 bases clipped from V and 4 bases from J, the junction kept 5 bases outside the gene matches. Written as DNA, the CDR3 is TGCGCCAGTCAAGGACTAGCGCCAGATACGCAGTATTTT. It translates to CASQGLAPDTQYF.

Here the CDR3 DNA reads TGTGCCAGCAGCTTAGCGCCCGAGACTGAAGCTTTCTTT. Translating it yields CASSLAPETEAFF. The chain links TRBV7-2 to TRBJ1-1; no definite D call. The ends were cut back, 0 bases at V and 5 bases at J, with 7 bases in the middle. The CDR3 length is 13 residues. Germline V CDR1 and CDR2: SGHTA, FQGNSA.

The chain joins TRBV7-2 to TRBJ2-3; a weak D match, TRBD2 (5 bases). From germline, CDR1 is SGHTA and CDR2 FQGNSA. V lost 5 bases, J lost 0 bases, and 15 bases lay in between. This CDR3 contains 16 residues. Here the CDR3 reads CASSRRTAYSTDTQYF. CDR3 DNA: TGTGCCAGCAGCAGGAGGACTGCTTATAGCACAGATACGCAGTATTTT. The whole variable domain, remainder taken from reference TRBV7-2 and TRBJ2-3, is GAGVSQSPSNKVTEKGKDVELRCDPISGHTALYWYRQSLGQGLEFLIYFQGNSAPDKSGLPSDRFSAERTGGSVSTLTIQRTQQEDSAVYLCASSRRTAYSTDTQYFGPGTRLTVL.

The chain uses TRBV12-3 or TRBV12-4 and TRBJ2-3, with D unresolved. This CDR3 spans 13 amino acids. Trimming shortened V by 7 bases and J by 4 bases, and 12 bases separated the two germline ends. For the CDR3, the DNA is TGTGCCAGCAATCCAGCCGGAGCAGATACGCAGTATTTT. It encodes CASNPAGADTQYF.

The V gene is TRBV6-2 or TRBV6-3, the J gene TRBJ2-7, with D perhaps TRBD2 (7 bases). The CDR3 contains 15 residues. Looked up from germline, CDR1 is MNHEY and CDR2 is SVGEGT. The V gene lost 2 bases and the J gene lost 3 bases, with 14 bases spanning the gap. The CDR3 here is CASSYGLEGGYEQYF. The DNA for the CDR3 is TGTGCCAGCAGTTACGGACTAGAAGGGGGCTACGAGCAGTACTTC.

The V call is TRBV7-8, the J call TRBJ2-3, with D perhaps TRBD2 (6 bases). Trimming stripped 4 bases from V and 1 base from J, with 12 bases between. CDR3 length: 15 residues. Per the germline V gene, CDR1 is SGHVS and CDR2 is FQNEAQ. CDR3 sequence (DNA): TGTGCCAGCAGCTGGGGGACTGGAGGCACAGATACGCAGTATTTT. Its protein is CASSWGTGGTDTQYF.

This clone occurred a few times. The CDR3 DNA is TGTGCCAGCAGCCCGGGCGGGACTAGCACAGATACGCAGTATTTT. Protein product: CASSPGGTSTDTQYF. This rearrangement joins TRBV3-1 (or the pseudogene TRBV3-2) to TRBJ2-3, with D tentatively TRBD2 (6 bases). This CDR3 is 15 amino acids long. Per germline, CDR1 LGHDT and CDR2 YNNKEL (reference sequence). Trimming cost V 4 bases and J 0 bases, with 11 bases left between them.

V is TRBV4-3 and J is TRBJ1-2; D might be TRBD1 (5 bases). Germline lookup yields CDR1 LGHNA and CDR2 YSLEER. The CDR3 length is 14 residues. V gave up 1 base and J gave up 7 bases, with 13 bases separating them. In nucleotides, the CDR3 is TGCGCCAGCAGCCAAGCGTCTGCAGGGTCTGGCTACACCTTC. This gives the protein CASSQASAGSGYTF.

This clone was detected only a few times. This sample also contains other DNA sequences that code for the same CDR3. This CDR3 is CAWSGSVSPLHF. In nucleotides, the CDR3 is TGTGCCTGGAGTGGCTCAGTTTCACCCCTCCACTTT. The V and J genes are TRBV30 and TRBJ1-6; unclear D gene. Per germline, CDR1 GTSNPN and CDR2 SVGIG (reference sequence). The ends were cut back, 1 base at V and 9 bases at J, with 7 bases in the middle. This CDR3 spans 12 amino acids.

The sample holds a few counts of this clone. The rearrangement joins TRBV6-2 or TRBV6-3 to TRBJ1-5, with a tentative D call TRBD1 (5 bases). V lost 2 bases, J lost 7 bases, and 12 bases lay in between. The germline gives CDR1 MNHEY, CDR2 SVGEGT. The CDR3 consists of 14 residues. The CDR3 coding sequence is TGTGCCAGCAGTTACGGGGGGTCGAAGCAGCCCCAGCATTTT. Encoded protein: CASSYGGSKQPQHF.

This chain connects TRBV29-1 to TRBJ1-1, with TRBD1 identical over 9 bases. Germline V gene lookup returns CDR1 SQVTM and CDR2 ANQGSEA. This CDR3 spans 13 amino acids. V lost 7 bases to trimming and J lost 3 bases; unmatched junction nucleotides: 6. The CDR3 reads CSAIDRGDTEAFF. CDR3 bases: TGCAGCGCTATAGACAGGGGGGACACTGAAGCTTTCTTT.

The gene calls are TRBV19 and TRBJ1-3; D is uncertain. V shed 3 bases and J shed 0 bases, with 6 bases lying between them. Germline values: CDR1 LNHDA, CDR2 SQIVND (reference sequence). CDR3 length: 14 amino acids. The CDR3 DNA reads TGTGCCAGTAGTATCAACAACTCTGGAAACACCATATATTTT. Its protein product is CASSINNSGNTIYF.

The genes are TRBV5-4 and TRBJ2-1, with 8 bases identical to TRBD2. Germline V gene lookup returns CDR1 SGHNT and CDR2 YYREEE (reference sequence). The CDR3 has 16 amino acids. Trimming cost V 4 bases and J 6 bases; bases outside gene matches: 12. The CDR3 loop reads CASSLPTSGLSNEQFF. The CDR3, as DNA: TGTGCCAGCAGCCTACCTACTAGCGGCTTGAGCAATGAGCAGTTCTTC.

This chain uses TRBV3-1 (or the pseudogene TRBV3-2) with TRBJ1-1; no clear D. V was pared by 2 bases and J by 4 bases, with 11 bases between. Germline V gene data show CDR1 as LGHDT and CDR2 as YNNKEL (reference sequence). CDR3 size: 14 residues. For the CDR3, the DNA is TGTGCCAGCAGCCAAATTGCGGGGTCCACTGAAGCTTTCTTT. Its translation: CASSQIAGSTEAFF.

The rearrangement uses TRBV5-1 and TRBJ2-3; 9 bases are shared with TRBD2. The CDR3 has 15 amino acids. The V gene end was trimmed by 3 bases and the J gene end by 4 bases; junction bases not matched to a gene: 6. Per the germline V gene, CDR1 is SGHRS and CDR2 is YFSETQ. In DNA form, the CDR3 reads TGCGCCAGCAGCTCCATAGCGGGAGTTCCAGATACGCAGTATTTT. The encoded protein is CASSSIAGVPDTQYF.

This chain connects TRBV9 to TRBJ1-6; D is unclear. The CDR3 loop spans 14 amino acids. V lost 0 bases to trimming and J lost 7 bases, with 8 bases between them. The germline V gene has CDR1 SGDLS and CDR2 YYNGEE. CDR3 coding DNA: TGTGCCAGCAGCGTAGGAGGGTCGAATTCACCCCTCCACTTT. It yields the protein CASSVGGSNSPLHF.

The chain has TRBV30 and TRBJ1-2; weak D call: TRBD1 (5 bases). The CDR3 covers 13 residues. Deletions cut 3 bases from V and 0 bases from J, with 8 bases between. Germline V lookup: CDR1 GTSNPN, CDR2 SVGIG (reference sequence). The CDR3 here is CAWRRGANYGYTF. The CDR3 region has the DNA TGTGCCTGGAGGCGGGGGGCTAACTATGGCTACACCTTC.

The gene calls are TRBV5-1 and TRBJ1-5; TRBD1 might be the D (5 bases). With 0 bases removed from V and 7 bases from J, the gap between germline ends came to 8 bases. The CDR3 has 13 residues. CDR1 is SGHRS and CDR2 is YFSETQ in the germline V gene. The CDR3 sequence: CASSLDGAQPQHF. The CDR3 nucleotides are TGCGCCAGCAGCTTGGATGGGGCCCAGCCCCAGCATTTT.

V is TRBV5-1 and J is TRBJ2-5, with TRBD2 identical over 7 bases. The CDR3 totals 14 residues. From germline, CDR1 is SGHRS and CDR2 YFSETQ. With V trimmed by 4 bases and J by 5 bases, 8 bases remained unmatched. The CDR3 reads CASSPGGLAETQYF. CDR3 DNA: TGCGCCAGCAGCCCGGGGGGTCTAGCTGAGACCCAGTACTTC.

The V and J genes are TRBV4-3 and TRBJ1-2; D gene uncertain. The V end lost 1 base, the J end lost 8 bases, and 14 bases lay between the germline ends. The CDR3 length is 14 residues. Germline loops: CDR1 LGHNA, CDR2 YSLEER. CDR3 nucleotides: TGCGCCAGCAGCCAAGTCCTCGGGGTAGACGGCTACACCTTC. This gives the protein CASSQVLGVDGYTF.

The chain employs TRBV30 and TRBJ1-5, with a tentative D call TRBD1 (5 bases). The germline V gene encodes CDR1 GTSNPN and CDR2 SVGIG (reference sequence). The CDR3 extends over 15 amino acids. Deletions cut 3 bases from V and 1 base from J, with 13 bases between. DNA for the CDR3: TGTGCCTGGAGCGCACGGGGGTTGAGCAATCAGCCCCAGCATTTT. It is translated as CAWSARGLSNQPQHF.

V is TRBV7-2 and J is TRBJ2-7; 9 positions agree with TRBD1. In germline, CDR1 is SGHTA, CDR2 FQGNSA. The CDR3 loop spans 14 amino acids. J gave up 2 bases and V 6 bases, and 5 bases lay outside the gene matches. CDR3 sequence (DNA): TGTGCCAGCAGTATAACAGGGGGCCCCTACGAGCAGTACTTC. Its protein product is CASSITGGPYEQYF.

J is TRBJ2-6 and V is TRBV7-9; no reliable D call. The V and J ends lost 1 base and 4 bases respectively, with 11 bases between them. CDR3 size: 16 residues. CDR1 is SEHNR, CDR2 FQNEAQ, per germline (reference sequence). The CDR3 bases are TGTGCCAGCAGCTTAGGTTTCCGGTCCGGGGCCAACGTCCTGACTTTC. This sequence encodes CASSLGFRSGANVLTF.

The chain recombines TRBV5-6 with TRBJ1-1, with TRBD1 as a possible D gene (6 bases). V shed 3 bases and J shed 1 base, with 10 bases lying between them. In germline, CDR1 is SGHDT, CDR2 YYEEEE. The CDR3 is 14 amino acids. The CDR3 bases are TGTGCCAGCAGCTATACAGGGTGGAACACTGAAGCTTTCTTT. Translated, it gives CASSYTGWNTEAFF. The full variable domain, with the rest looked up from reference TRBV5-6 and TRBJ1-1, is DAGVTQSPTHLIKTRGQQVTLRCSPKSGHDTVSWYQQALGQGPQFIFQYYEEEERQRGNFPDRFSGHQFPNYSSELNVNALLLGDSALYLCASSYTGWNTEAFFGQGTRLTVV.

CDR3 nucleotide sequence: TGCGCCAGCAGCCGATTGTCGGGGGATAATTCACCCCTCCACTTT. Translating gives CASSRLSGDNSPLHF. The V call is TRBV4-3, the J call TRBJ1-6, with D tentatively TRBD1 (5 bases). CDR3 length equals 15 residues. The germline V and J ends were trimmed by 4 bases and 5 bases, with 12 bases remaining between them. The germline V gene has CDR1 LGHNA and CDR2 YSLEER.